The present entry profiles one T cell receptor (beta chain) with its context. This record comes from a study of T cell repertoires in aging, cancer and after chemotherapy. A mixed TRB-A/B primer pool amplified rearranged TRB by multiplex touch-down PCR. TCRdb re-called the multiplex PCR reads with MiXCR, one entry per CDR3 protein. Of 9,500 to 13,000 distinct CDR3 sequences listed, under 40% were seen once; the top ten hold about 7.8%. TCR beta rearrangements were amplified from peripheral blood genomic DNA. Sequencing was performed on blood. This TCR was recovered from a human donor in good health.

The CDR3 sequence is CASSNGRTVPNQPQHF. The CDR3 DNA is TGTGCCAGTAGTAATGGCAGAACAGTACCAAATCAGCCCCAGCATTTT. The gene calls are TRBV19 and TRBJ1-5, with no clear D. Deletions cut 4 bases from V and 4 bases from J, with 17 bases between. CDR3 size: 16 residues. Germline V CDR1 and CDR2: LNHDA, SQIVND (reference sequence).